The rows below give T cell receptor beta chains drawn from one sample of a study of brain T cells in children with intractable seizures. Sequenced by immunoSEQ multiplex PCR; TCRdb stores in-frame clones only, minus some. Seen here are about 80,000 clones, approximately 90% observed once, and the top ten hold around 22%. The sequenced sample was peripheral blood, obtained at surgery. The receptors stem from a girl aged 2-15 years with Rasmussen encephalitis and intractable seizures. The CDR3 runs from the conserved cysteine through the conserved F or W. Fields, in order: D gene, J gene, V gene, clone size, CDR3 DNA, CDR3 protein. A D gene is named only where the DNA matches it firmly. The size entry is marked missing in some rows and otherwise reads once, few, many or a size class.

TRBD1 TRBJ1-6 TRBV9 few TGTGCCAGCAGCCTCGCAGGGGGTAATAATTCACCCCTCCACTTT CASSLAGGNNSPLHF
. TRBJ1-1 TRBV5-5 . TGTGCCAGCAGCTTGTTAAGCACCGTTATGAACACTGAAGCTTTCTTT CASSLLSTVMNTEAFF
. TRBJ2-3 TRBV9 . TGTGCCAGCAGCGTAGGATTAATCCCAGATACGCAGTATTTT CASSVGLIPDTQYF
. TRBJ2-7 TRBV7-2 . TGTGCCAGCAGCGAAGGGGGTGGCTACGAGCAGTACTTC CASSEGGGYEQYF
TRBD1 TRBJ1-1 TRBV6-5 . TGTGCCAGCCGAGGGGGCACGAACACTGAAGCTTTCTTT CASRGGTNTEAFF
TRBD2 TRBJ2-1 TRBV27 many TGTGCCAGCAGTTTATTACTAGCGGGGGGGGATGAGCAGTTCTTC CASSLLLAGGDEQFF
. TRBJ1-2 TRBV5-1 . TGCGCCAGCAGCTTGGGGCAGCTTAGCTATGGCTACACCTTC CASSLGQLSYGYTF
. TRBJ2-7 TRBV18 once TGTGCCAGCTCACCGGGGAGCACCTCCCGGGACGAGCAGTACTTC CASSPGSTSRDEQYF
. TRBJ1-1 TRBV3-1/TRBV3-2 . TGTGCCAGCAAGCTGTCAGGAAGGGATGAAGCTTTCTTT CASKLSGRDEAFF
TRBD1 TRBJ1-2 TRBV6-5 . TGTGCCAGCAGGGGACAGGCTAACTATGGCTACACCTTC CASRGQANYGYTF
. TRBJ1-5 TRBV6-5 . TGTGCCAGCAGCGCACAGGTAAAAAATCAGCCCCAGCATTTT CASSAQVKNQPQHF
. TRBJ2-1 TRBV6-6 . TGTGCCAGCAGGGAGGGCAGGGAGCAGTTCTTC CASREGREQFF
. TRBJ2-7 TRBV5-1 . TGCGCCAGCAGCTGGGGGGTGGACCCCTACGAGCAGTACTTC CASSWGVDPYEQYF
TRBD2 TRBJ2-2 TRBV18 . TGTGCCAGCTCCCTGCTAGCGGTGACGAACACCGGGGAGCTGTTTTTT CASSLLAVTNTGELFF
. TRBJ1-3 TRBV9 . TGTGCCAGCAGCGTAGAGGGCTGGCCCAGTGGAAACACCATATATTTT CASSVEGWPSGNTIYF
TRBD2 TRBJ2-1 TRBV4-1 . TGCGCCAGCAGCCGAGGACTAGCGGAATACAATGAGCAGTTCTTC CASSRGLAEYNEQFF
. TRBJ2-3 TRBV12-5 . TGTGCTAGTGGTTCCCACGGGGCAGATACGCAGTATTTT CASGSHGADTQYF
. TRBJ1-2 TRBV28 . TGTGCCAGCAGTGTTAGGGGGGGAACAATCTATGGCTACACCTTC CASSVRGGTIYGYTF
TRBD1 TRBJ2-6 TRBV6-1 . TGTGCCAGCAGTGAAGGGACAGGGGGTTCTGGGGCCAACGTCCTGACTTTC CASSEGTGGSGANVLTF
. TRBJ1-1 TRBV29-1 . TGCAGCGTTGAAGAGAGGACAGAAGCTTTCTTT CSVEERTEAFF
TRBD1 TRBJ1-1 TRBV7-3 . TGTGCCAGCAGCCCACAGGGGGCGCGGTACACTGAAGCTTTCTTT CASSPQGARYTEAFF
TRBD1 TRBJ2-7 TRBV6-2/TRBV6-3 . TGTGCCAGCAGCCACGGGACAGACGCATACGAGCAGTACTTC CASSHGTDAYEQYF
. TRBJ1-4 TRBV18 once TGTGCCAGCTCACGGAATCGAAAGGGGAATGAAAAACTGTTTTTT CASSRNRKGNEKLFF
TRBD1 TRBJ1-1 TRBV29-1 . TGCAGCGTGGACAGGGAACGGGGTGAAGCTTTCTTT CSVDRERGEAFF
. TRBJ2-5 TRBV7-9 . TGTGCCAGCAGCTCCCGAAGGGGGGCTGGGGAGACCCAGTACTTC CASSSRRGAGETQYF
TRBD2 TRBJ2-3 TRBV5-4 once TGTGCCAGCAGCTCAAGACTAGCGGGAGCCACAGATACGCAGTATTTT CASSSRLAGATDTQYF
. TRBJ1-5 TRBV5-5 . TGTGCCAGCAGCTGGCGGTGGGGGGAGCCCCAGCATTTT CASSWRWGEPQHF
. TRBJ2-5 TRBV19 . TGTGCCAGTAGTATAGGTAGAGGGCTAGCCCAAGAGACCCAGTACTTC CASSIGRGLAQETQYF
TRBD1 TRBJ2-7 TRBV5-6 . TGTGCCAGCAGCTTGATGGGACAGGAGAGCTCCTACGAGCAGTACTTC CASSLMGQESSYEQYF
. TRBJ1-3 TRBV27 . TGTGCCAGCAGTTATTCCTCTGGAAACACCATATATTTT CASSYSSGNTIYF
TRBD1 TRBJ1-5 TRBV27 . TGTGCCAGCAGTTTTCAGGGGGGGAAGGATCAGCCCCAGCATTTT CASSFQGGKDQPQHF
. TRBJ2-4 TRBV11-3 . TGTGCCAGCAGCTTAAAGGGGGTAGGGGCGAAACCCAAAAACATTCAGTACTTC CASSLKGVGAKPKNIQYF
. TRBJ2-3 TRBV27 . TGTGCCAGCAGGTCGTGGCAAACAGATACGCAGTATTTT CASRSWQTDTQYF
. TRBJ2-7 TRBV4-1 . TGCGCCAGCAGCCGTCCCACCGACTACGAGCAGTACTTC CASSRPTDYEQYF
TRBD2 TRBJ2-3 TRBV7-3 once TGTGCCAGCAGCTACTCTAGCGGCGCAGATACGCAGTATTTT CASSYSSGADTQYF
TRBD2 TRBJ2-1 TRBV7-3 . TGTGCCAGCAGCCGGCGAGCGGGAGAGAATAATGAGCAGTTCTTC CASSRRAGENNEQFF
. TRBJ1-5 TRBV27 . TGTGCCAGCAGTTCGGGACTAAGGAGCAATCAGCCCCAGCATTTT CASSSGLRSNQPQHF
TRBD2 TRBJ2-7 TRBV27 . TGTGCCAGCAGTTTATCGCGGGGGGAGCAGTACTTC CASSLSRGEQYF
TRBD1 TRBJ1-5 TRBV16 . TGTGCCAGCAGCCACAATAAGGGGGCGGATAGCAATCAGCCCCAGCATTTT CASSHNKGADSNQPQHF